This TCR beta chain was obtained from a study of OX40 agonist ivuxolimab in advanced cancers. Per germline, CDR1 SNHLY and CDR2 FYNNEI. CDR3 length equals 12 residues. With 6 bases removed from V and 2 bases from J, the gap between germline ends came to 7 bases. TCRdb's copy holds only in-frame clones and misses some; the assay was immunoSEQ multiplex PCR. There are roughly 64,000 clones in the sample; 82% occur only once, and around 5% lies in the top ten. The receptor comes from an adult with an advanced solid tumor such as melanoma, head and neck, liver or kidney cancer. This sequence joins TRBV2 and TRBJ1-2, with D uncertain. The material was CD4+ or CD8+ T cells sorted from blood, obtained in a trial of the OX40 agonist ivuxolimab. CDR3 residues: CASRLTNYGYTF. The CDR3 DNA sequence: TGTGCCAGCAGACTCACAAACTATGGCTACACCTTC.